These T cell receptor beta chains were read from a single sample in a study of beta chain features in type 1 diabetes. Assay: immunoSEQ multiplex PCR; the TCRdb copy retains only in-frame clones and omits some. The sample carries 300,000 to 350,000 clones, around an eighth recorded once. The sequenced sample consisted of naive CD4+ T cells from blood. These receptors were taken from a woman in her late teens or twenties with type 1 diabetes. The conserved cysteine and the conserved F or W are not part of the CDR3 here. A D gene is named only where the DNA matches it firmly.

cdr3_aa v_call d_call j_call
ASSPGTGRTGAEAF TRBV18 TRBD1 TRBJ1-1
ASSLPGLQDEQY TRBV7-9 . TRBJ2-7
ASATTPVTDTQY TRBV7-9 . TRBJ2-3
ASSLRGRDYEQY TRBV5-1 . TRBJ2-7
AWSETGALNYGYT TRBV30 TRBD1 TRBJ1-2
ASRGLSSYNEQF TRBV27 . TRBJ2-1
ASSLWTGGTYEQY TRBV5-1 TRBD1 TRBJ2-7
ASQLGRGPEGAF TRBV11-2 . TRBJ1-1
ASREELAGGFEQF TRBV2 TRBD2 TRBJ2-1
ASSLRGQREQF TRBV7-3 TRBD1 TRBJ2-1
ASSPTSNQETQY TRBV7-2 . TRBJ2-5
ATGEETSYEQY TRBV28 . TRBJ2-7
ASSGLAGEGETQY TRBV2 TRBD2 TRBJ2-5
ASSPSGQGPEGGYT TRBV5-1 TRBD1 TRBJ1-2
ASSSSAGDYGYT TRBV4-1 . TRBJ1-2
AWILAGGQNEQF TRBV30 TRBD2 TRBJ2-1
ASSVASLDLYNEQF TRBV9 . TRBJ2-1